Each of the 29 T cell receptor beta chains below was sequenced from the same sample in a study of cytomegalovirus exposure and HLA in healthy donors. Assay: immunoSEQ multiplex PCR; the TCRdb copy retains only in-frame clones and omits some. The sample lists approximately 220,000 clones; under 95% were seen once. The sequenced sample consisted of PBMCs. All receptors derive from a woman between 18 and 30 years old in good health and CMV-seronegative.

V and J are TRBV25-1 and TRBJ2-6; D perhaps matches TRBD2 (6 bases). Trimming removed 0 bases from V and 3 bases from J, with 9 bases in between. The CDR3 has 16 residues. The germline gives CDR1 MGHDK, CDR2 SYGVNS. The CDR3 protein is CASSEYGGVGANVLTF. The CDR3 DNA sequence: TGTGCCAGCAGTGAATACGGAGGGGTTGGGGCCAACGTCCTGACTTTC. Filled out from reference TRBV25-1 and TRBJ2-6, the complete variable domain reads EADIYQTPRYLVIGTGKKITLECSQTMGHDKMYWYQQDPGMELHLIHYSYGVNSTEKGDLSSESTVSRIRTEHFPLTLESARPSHTSQYLCASSEYGGVGANVLTFGAGSRLTVL.

The chain has TRBV7-9 and TRBJ1-5, with 11 bases that match TRBD1. CDR1 SEHNR and CDR2 FQNEAQ come from the germline V gene (reference sequence). With 5 bases clipped from V and 1 base from J, the junction kept 7 bases outside the gene matches. This CDR3 contains 17 residues. The chain's CDR3 is CASSPGTGGRSNQPQHF. For the CDR3, the DNA is TGTGCCAGCAGCCCCGGGACAGGGGGACGGAGCAATCAGCCCCAGCATTTT.

The CDR3 DNA reads as TGTGCCAGCAGTCGACGGGGGGGCAATCAGCCCCAGCATTTT. Protein product: CASSRRGGNQPQHF. The chain joins TRBV6-5 to TRBJ1-5; tentative D call: TRBD1 (5 bases). The CDR3 extends over 14 amino acids. Trimming cost V 5 bases and J 2 bases, with 10 bases left between them. CDR1 and CDR2 from the germline V gene are MNHEY and SVGAGI.

The chain carries TRBV2 and TRBJ1-5, with TRBD1 as a possible D gene (5 bases). With 3 bases removed from V and 3 bases from J, the gap between germline ends came to 12 bases. Germline V gene sequence: CDR1 SNHLY, CDR2 FYNNEI. This CDR3 region has 15 residues. The DNA for the CDR3 is TGTGCCAGCAGTGAGGCACGACAGATCAATCAGCCCCAGCATTTT. Amino acid sequence: CASSEARQINQPQHF.

The rearrangement joins TRBV19 to TRBJ1-4; D unclear. V was pared by 5 bases and J by 10 bases, with 11 bases between. This CDR3 has 12 residues. Germline CDR1 reads LNHDA; CDR2 reads SQIVND (reference sequence). The CDR3 reads CASSSEGGKLFF. CDR3 nucleotide sequence: TGTGCCAGTAGTTCCGAGGGAGGAAAACTGTTTTTT.

V usage is TRBV6-1 and J usage is TRBJ1-5; D is ambiguous. V lost 0 bases and J 6 bases, leaving 12 bases between the germline ends. Germline CDR1 reads MNHNS; CDR2 reads SASEGT. The CDR3 length is 15 residues. CDR3 in amino acids: CASSEAGSGSQPQHF. The CDR3 bases are TGTGCCAGCAGTGAAGCAGGGAGTGGAAGTCAGCCCCAGCATTTT.

The V gene is TRBV5-1, the J gene TRBJ2-1, with TRBD2 matching over 8 bases. The germline CDR1 and CDR2 sequences are SGHRS and YFSETQ. The CDR3 length is 17 residues. Unmatched junction bases numbered 17, after V lost 4 bases and J lost 8 bases. The CDR3: CASSPGTSSLLFYEQFF. DNA of the CDR3: TGCGCCAGCAGCCCTGGGACTAGTTCCCTGTTATTCTATGAGCAGTTCTTC.

The J gene is TRBJ2-7, the V gene TRBV7-7; 8 bases align to TRBD2. CDR3 length: 13 residues. Per the germline V gene, CDR1 is SSHAT and CDR2 is FNYEAQ (reference sequence). The V and J ends lost 3 bases and 3 bases, in that order; junction bases with no gene match: 1. Here the CDR3 DNA reads TGTGCCAGCAGCTTCGGGGGGGACTACGAGCAGTACTTC. It encodes CASSFGGDYEQYF.

This chain uses TRBV18 with TRBJ2-1; 7 bases line up with TRBD2. V lost 2 bases to trimming and J lost 10 bases; unmatched junction nucleotides: 2. The length of the CDR3 is 12 residues. Germline V lookup: CDR1 KGHSH, CDR2 LQKENI. Here the CDR3 reads CASSPNGGEQFF. The CDR3 DNA is TGTGCCAGCTCACCAAACGGGGGGGAGCAGTTCTTC.

This clone was seen a single time. This chain joins TRBV28 and TRBJ1-2; D unresolved. Germline V gives CDR1 MDHEN, CDR2 SYDVKM. V gave up 5 bases and J gave up 1 base, with 14 bases separating them. The CDR3 totals 15 residues. The CDR3 region has the DNA TGTGCCAGCAGTAGTGGTTCCGGGGTTAACTATGGCTACACCTTC. The encoded protein is CASSSGSGVNYGYTF.

This chain uses TRBV6-1 with TRBJ2-7; 9 bases are shared with TRBD1. Germline loops: CDR1 MNHNS, CDR2 SASEGT. This CDR3 is 14 amino acids long. J was trimmed by 2 bases and V by 6 bases; bases with no gene match: 5. CDR3 sequence: CASRGGTGTYEQYF. CDR3 coding DNA: TGTGCCAGCAGGGGGGGGACAGGGACCTACGAGCAGTACTTC.

This clone occurred once. The chain recombines TRBV9 with TRBJ2-7; TRBD2 aligns across 13 bases. The CDR3 covers 17 residues. The J segment lost 2 bases and the V segment lost 0 bases, leaving 5 bases of the junction unmatched. Germline CDR1 is SGDLS and CDR2 is YYNGEE. CDR3 nucleotide sequence: TGTGCCAGCAGCGTAGGAGACACTAGCGGGAGGGCCTACGAGCAGTACTTC. Translating it yields CASSVGDTSGRAYEQYF.

V is TRBV7-8 and J is TRBJ2-1; 11 nucleotides match TRBD2. V shed 1 base and J 8 bases; nucleotides not matched to a gene: 10. Germline assignment: CDR1 SGHVS and CDR2 FQNEAQ. CDR3 length equals 17 residues. CDR3 sequence: CASSLGVIAGGPDEQFF. DNA for the CDR3: TGTGCCAGCAGCTTAGGGGTGATAGCGGGAGGGCCCGATGAGCAGTTCTTC.

This chain joins TRBV15 and TRBJ1-2; possible D gene TRBD1, 6 bases. The CDR3 spans 13 residues. With 3 bases removed from V and 8 bases from J, the gap between germline ends came to 13 bases. Germline values: CDR1 LNHNV, CDR2 YYDKDF (reference sequence). CDR3 protein: CATSSRTGSGYTF. DNA of the CDR3: TGTGCCACCAGCAGCAGAACAGGGAGCGGCTACACCTTC.

A few counts support this clone. The chain carries TRBV30 and TRBJ1-2, with 9 bases aligning to TRBD1. Germline V gives CDR1 GTSNPN, CDR2 SVGIG (reference sequence). V was pared by 0 bases and J by 6 bases, with 5 bases of the junction left unmatched. The CDR3 covers 14 residues. The CDR3 region is CAWSVRGQGNGYTF. CDR3 DNA: TGTGCCTGGAGTGTACGGGGACAGGGAAATGGCTACACCTTC.

This chain links TRBV25-1 with TRBJ1-1; weak D call: TRBD1 (5 bases). V was cut by 4 bases and J by 4 bases, with 16 bases left in between. The CDR3 has 15 residues. From germline, CDR1 is MGHDK and CDR2 SYGVNS. Here the CDR3 DNA reads TGTGCCAGCAGTGCTCTTGGGGGGGGGACCACTGAAGCTTTCTTT. Translating it yields CASSALGGGTTEAFF.

The V and J genes are TRBV29-1 and TRBJ2-5, with TRBD2 matching 8 bases. Germline CDR1 is SQVTM and CDR2 is ANQGSEA. This CDR3 comprises 16 residues. The ends lost 1 base at V and 4 bases at J; junction bases unmatched: 11. The CDR3 DNA sequence: TGCAGCGTTGAAGGAGTACTAGCGGCGCCCCGAGAGACCCAGTACTTC. Amino acid sequence: CSVEGVLAAPRETQYF.

This clone was seen a few times. The V gene is TRBV27, the J gene TRBJ2-7; D not resolved. The V end lost 6 bases, the J end lost 2 bases, and 5 bases lay between the germline ends. Germline CDR1 MNHEY, CDR2 SMNVEV (reference sequence). The CDR3 runs 11 residues. The CDR3 nucleotides read TGTGCCAGCAGCCGAGCCTACGAGCAGTACTTC. As protein: CASSRAYEQYF.

This clone was counted a few times. The chain employs TRBV7-2 and TRBJ1-6, with 7 bases identical to TRBD1. CDR1 is SGHTA, CDR2 FQGNSA, per germline. Trimming removed 2 bases from V and 6 bases from J; junction bases left unmatched: 1. The CDR3 consists of 14 residues. CDR3 protein: CASSLQGVNSPLHF. The CDR3 DNA is TGTGCCAGCAGCTTACAGGGGGTTAATTCACCCCTCCACTTT.

The V gene is TRBV19, the J gene TRBJ1-2; 8 nucleotides align to TRBD1. V trimming: 4 bases; J trimming: 4 bases; junction bases outside the gene matches: 5. The CDR3 length is 14 residues. CDR1 is LNHDA and CDR2 is SQIVND in the germline V gene (reference sequence). The DNA of the CDR3 is TGTGCCAGTAGTAAGCCGGGACAGGCCTATGGCTACACCTTC. Translated: CASSKPGQAYGYTF. Full variable domain (rest looked up from reference TRBV19 and TRBJ1-2): DGGITQSPKYLFRKEGQNVTLSCEQNLNHDAMYWYRQDPGQGLRLIYYSQIVNDFQKGDIAEGYSVSREKKESFPLTVTSAQKNPTAFYLCASSKPGQAYGYTFGSGTRLTVV.

The J gene is TRBJ2-1, the V gene TRBV7-9; tentative D call: TRBD2 (5 bases). CDR1 is SEHNR and CDR2 is FQNEAQ in the germline V gene (reference sequence). V lost 7 bases and J lost 10, with 14 bases in between. This CDR3 region has 12 residues. CDR3 DNA: TGTGCCAGCAACGGAGGCAGCATCGAGCAGTTCTTC. It yields the protein CASNGGSIEQFF.

About this clone: Other DNA sequences in this specimen translate into the identical CDR3. The chain recombines TRBV9 with TRBJ2-2, with D possibly being TRBD2 (6 bases). V gave up 3 bases and J gave up 5 bases, with 8 bases separating them. The germline CDR1 and CDR2 sequences are SGDLS and YYNGEE. The CDR3 runs 13 residues. CDR3 protein: CASSDRGTGELFF. The CDR3 DNA sequence: TGTGCCAGCAGCGATCGGGGGACCGGGGAGCTGTTTTTT.

The chain has TRBV7-6 and TRBJ2-7, with TRBD1 identical over 12 bases. This CDR3 is built from 18 residues. With V trimmed by 6 bases and J by 2 bases, 14 bases remained unmatched. CDR1 and CDR2 from the germline V gene are SGHVS and FNYEAQ. For the CDR3, the DNA is TGTGCCAGCAGTTACCTCGCTCCGGGACAGGGGGCCACCTACGAGCAGTACTTC. Translation: CASSYLAPGQGATYEQYF. Full variable domain (missing parts from reference TRBV7-6 and TRBJ2-7): GAGVSQSPRYKVTKRGQDVALRCDPISGHVSLYWYRQALGQGPEFLTYFNYEAQQDKSGLPNDRFSAERPEGSISTLTIQRTEQRDSAMYRCASSYLAPGQGATYEQYFGPGTRLTVT.

The chain carries TRBV5-1 and TRBJ1-1; D unresolved. V was shortened by 1 base and J by 7 bases, with 5 bases between the two germline ends. The CDR3 loop spans 11 amino acids. Germline V CDR1 and CDR2: SGHRS, YFSETQ. Written as DNA, the CDR3 is TGCGCCAGCAGCTTGTCGGGTGAAGCTTTCTTT. Its translation: CASSLSGEAFF.

Here the CDR3 reads CASSLAGTGGLVAFF. The CDR3 region has the DNA TGCGCCAGCAGCTTGGCCGGGACAGGGGGATTAGTAGCTTTCTTT. This chain joins TRBV5-1 and TRBJ1-1, with 11 positions matching TRBD1. Germline values: CDR1 SGHRS, CDR2 YFSETQ. The CDR3 extends over 15 amino acids. Unmatched junction bases numbered 8, after V lost 0 bases and J lost 10 bases.

This clone was counted once. This chain uses TRBV5-4 with TRBJ2-1; D is ambiguous. Deletions cut 4 bases from V and 9 bases from J, with 23 bases between. This CDR3 contains 16 residues. Germline V gene data show CDR1 as SGHNT and CDR2 as YYREEE (reference sequence). This CDR3 reads CASSNLAVAALVEQFF. DNA of the CDR3: TGTGCCAGCAGCAACCTCGCAGTGGCCGCCTTGGTTGAGCAGTTCTTC.

This chain joins TRBV10-3 and TRBJ2-7; D is unresolved. V was trimmed by 4 bases and J by 4 bases, leaving 11 bases between them. There are 13 residues in the CDR3. Germline loops: CDR1 ENHRY, CDR2 SYGVKD. In DNA form, the CDR3 reads TGTGCCATCAGTGGTAACTCATCTTACGAGCAGTACTTC. It is translated as CAISGNSSYEQYF.

This sequence joins TRBV7-9 and TRBJ1-5; D gene unclear. With 4 bases removed from V and 0 bases from J, the gap between germline ends came to 7 bases. The V gene's germline CDR1 is SEHNR and CDR2 FQNEAQ (reference sequence). The CDR3 is 14 amino acids. DNA of the CDR3: TGTGCCAGCAGCTCAGCCTATAGCAATCAGCCCCAGCATTTT. Translation: CASSSAYSNQPQHF.

The chain has TRBV5-5 and TRBJ2-7, with a weak D call TRBD2 (5 bases). The length of the CDR3 is 12 residues. V lost 0 bases, J lost 7 bases, and 8 bases lay in between. Germline lookup yields CDR1 SGHKS and CDR2 YYEKEE (reference sequence). The CDR3 nucleotides read TGTGCCAGCAGCTTGGCTACGGGAGAGCAGTACTTC. It yields the protein CASSLATGEQYF.